The clone carrying this T cell receptor (beta chain) showed up just a few times. As yet, its antigen is unknown. This specimen comes from a study of T cell repertoires in cytomegalovirus infection. Study details: CMV epitopes used comprised recently identified HLA-C-restricted ones and well-studied HLA-B-restricted ones. Public TCR beta signatures marked donors with CMV infection and the matching HLA. General study findings and limits: HLA-C-restricted, CMV-specific TCR beta clonotypes were dominant ex vivo. Based on cumulative public TCR beta family frequency, carriers of CMV plus the relevant HLA were identified.

V shed 4 bases and J shed 0 bases, with 12 bases lying between them. This CDR3 contains 15 residues. The V gene's germline CDR1 is SGHVS and CDR2 FNYEAQ. TCRdb used MiXCR to reprocess the reads, holding one entry per CDR3 protein. This table holds approximately 1,000,000 distinct CDR3 sequences, 31% found once. This sequence originates from a human donor in good health (CMV status not recorded). Some clones in this sample may be carry-over from other donors' samples. Sequencing used cultured CD8+ T cells from PBMCs, obtained from culture after CMV antigen stimulation. The V call is TRBV7-6, the J call TRBJ2-5; the D is unclear. This CDR3 reads CASSYRGRYQETQYF. The CDR3 nucleotides read TGTGCCAGCAGCTATCGCGGAAGGTACCAAGAGACCCAGTACTTC.